This T cell receptor (beta chain) comes out of a study of cytomegalovirus exposure and HLA in healthy donors. Study conclusions and caveats: Within the data, a cluster of highly shared sequence variants was likely a sequencing artifact.

Germline V CDR1 and CDR2: SGHDT, YYEEEE. The germline V and J ends were trimmed by 1 base and 3 bases, with 22 bases remaining between them. The CDR3 sequence is 19 residues long. In the case of this clone: The antigen is unknown.

It was healthy bone marrow donors who served as donors. With 60 Vbeta and 13 Jbeta primers, the PCR was carried out. Some clones are missing from TCRdb's copy, which holds only in-frame ones; the method was immunoSEQ multiplex PCR. The sample lists about 140,000 clones; approximately 79% were seen once. Sequencing was performed on PBMCs. The J gene is TRBJ2-2, the V gene TRBV5-6; D may be TRBD2 (6 bases). The TCR sequence derives from a female donor in good health and CMV-seronegative. The DNA of the CDR3 is TGTGCCAGCAGCTTGTTGGGTCCGGGAGCCATGGGGGACACCGGGGAGCTGTTTTTT. This sequence encodes CASSLLGPGAMGDTGELFF.